Listed here are 5 T cell receptor beta chains from one sample, sequenced in a study of blood T cell repertoires in COVID-19. Measured with immunoSEQ multiplex PCR; TCRdb has only the in-frame clones, and not every one. The table records 200,000 to 300,000 clones, 84% of them present only once. The sample consisted of peripheral blood. Source of these receptors: a middle-aged man with acute or convalescent COVID-19.

This clone was observed a single time. The chain employs TRBV7-8 and TRBJ1-1, with 10 bases aligning to TRBD1. CDR3 length: 15 amino acids. Trimming at V came to 5 bases and at J to 1 base, leaving 4 bases not matched to a gene. Germline CDR1 reads SGHVS; CDR2 reads FQNEAQ. The CDR3, as DNA: TGTGCCAGCAGCAGTCGACAGGGGGCGAACACTGAAGCTTTCTTT. It codes for CASSSRQGANTEAFF. The whole variable domain, filled in from reference TRBV7-8 and TRBJ1-1, reads GAGVSQSPRYKVAKRGQDVALRCDPISGHVSLFWYQQALGQGPEFLTYFQNEAQLDKSGLPSDRFFAERPEGSVSTLKIQRTQQEDSAVYLCASSSRQGANTEAFFGQGTRLTVV.

V usage is TRBV3-1 (or the pseudogene TRBV3-2) and J usage is TRBJ1-2; TRBD1 matches 11 bases. CDR3 length: 14 amino acids. The V and J ends lost 3 bases and 4 bases, in that order; junction bases with no gene match: 1. CDR1 and CDR2 (germline): LGHDT, YNNKEL (reference sequence). The CDR3 sequence is CASSQGTGGYGYTF. DNA for the CDR3: TGTGCCAGCAGCCAGGGGACAGGGGGCTATGGCTACACCTTC.

This sequence joins TRBV10-2 and TRBJ1-2; 8 bases map to TRBD1. CDR3 length equals 17 residues. The V gene's germline CDR1 is WSHSY and CDR2 SAAADI. Trimming took 4 bases from V and 5 from J; bases not matched to a gene: 15. The chain's CDR3 is CASSASGNRGFSYGYTF. CDR3 coding DNA: TGCGCCAGCAGTGCGTCGGGCAACAGGGGGTTCTCATATGGCTACACCTTC.

V usage is TRBV21-1 and J usage is TRBJ2-5; the table names TRBD2, a call not compared with the DNA. TRBV21-1 is noted as a pseudogene. The CDR3 has 20 residues. CDR3: CASSKAPRGGLAPSRETQYF. CDR3 DNA: TGTGCCAGCAGCAAAGCGCCAAGAGGGGGACTAGCGCCCAGTAGGGAGACCCAGTACTTC.

V usage is TRBV5-1 and J usage is TRBJ2-5; 11 bases match TRBD2. The V gene end was trimmed by 0 bases and the J gene end by 3 bases; junction bases not matched to a gene: 1. The CDR3 spans 15 residues. Germline V gene data show CDR1 as SGHRS and CDR2 as YFSETQ. In DNA, the CDR3 is TGCGCCAGCAGCTTGGAACTAGCGGGGGAAGAGACCCAGTACTTC. Translating it yields CASSLELAGEETQYF.